This T cell receptor (beta chain) was captured by sequencing in a study of Graves' ophthalmopathy and Graves' hyperthyroidism. Turning to the study itself: Absence of ophthalmopathy within 18 months of follow-up defined stable hyperthyroidism.

CDR3 length equals 15 residues. Unmatched junction bases numbered 11, after V lost 5 bases and J lost 7 bases. This clonotype was seen repeatedly, ten times or more. Its antigen is currently unknown. Amplification targeted the TCR beta CDR3 regions, with RNA transcripts as the source material. RT-PCR with HTBI primers came first, then second-round multiplex PCR. Via MiXCR, TCRdb re-called the multiplex PCR reads, giving one row per CDR3 protein. The table shows around 1,200,000 distinct CDR3 sequences, with about 35% occurring only once. General study points: The model predicted progression of ophthalmopathy with a sensitivity of approximately 68%, and its specificity was 72% to 85%.

Material: peripheral blood or thyroid tissue (not recorded which). This receptor was taken from an adult man with Graves' hyperthyroidism. The chain carries TRBV12-3 or TRBV12-4 and TRBJ1-2; 9 bases are a match to TRBD1. In nucleotides, the CDR3 is TGTGCCAGCAGTCCCCTTTGGACAGGGGTTCCTGGCTACACCTTC. This encodes CASSPLWTGVPGYTF.